This T cell receptor (beta chain) was retrieved from a study of blood T cell repertoires in COVID-19. Background on the study: Spain, Italy and the United States supplied samples that represented acute and convalescent COVID-19. T cells, B-cell-depleted T cells, or PBMCs supplied cDNA or gDNA.

Enrolled during active infection, Seattle patients were then followed longitudinally. As handled by the study authors: Scientists estimated how many nucleated cells there were by amplifying reference gene primers. The method was immunoSEQ multiplex PCR; TCRdb's version includes in-frame clones alone and lacks a portion of them. V and J calls and clone size come straight from that table; D and trimming were deduced from the DNA. The table lists about 230,000 clones, 86% of them singletons. Trimming cost V 5 bases and J 6 bases; bases outside gene matches: 4. Looked up from germline, CDR1 is LNHDA and CDR2 is SQIVND (reference sequence). This CDR3 region has 14 residues.

This sequence was found in a man over 45 with COVID-19, enrolled during active disease. The chain is built from TRBV19 and TRBJ2-4; TRBD2 agrees at 10 bases. The sequencing sample was made of peripheral blood. This chain's CDR3 is CASSELAGLNIQYF. Written as DNA, the CDR3 is TGTGCCAGTAGTGAACTAGCGGGACTAAACATTCAGTACTTC.